These T cell receptor beta chains were read from a single sample in a study of OX40 agonist ivuxolimab in advanced cancers. The method was immunoSEQ multiplex PCR; TCRdb's version includes in-frame clones alone and lacks a portion of them. The sample lists 100,000 or so clones; around 95% were seen once. Sample: CD4+ or CD8+ T cells sorted from blood, taken in a trial of the OX40 agonist ivuxolimab. The receptors stem from an adult with an advanced solid tumor such as melanoma, head and neck, liver or kidney cancer. CDR3s leave out the opening cysteine and the closing phenylalanine or tryptophan. A D gene is named only where the DNA matches it firmly. For some rows the clone size is stated as once, few or many, or as a class when expanded; others skip it.

TRBJ1-4 | TRBD1 | TRBV9 | NA | ASSTPGQGGKLF
TRBJ1-1 | NA | TRBV6-6 | NA | ASSYSTGPEAF
TRBJ1-4 | NA | TRBV7-9 | once | ASSLVPGHEKLF
TRBJ2-1 | NA | TRBV12-1 | NA | ASSFLFWGLRFPYNEQF
TRBJ2-3 | NA | TRBV10-2 | NA | ASSESDTQY
TRBJ2-1 | TRBD2 | TRBV9 | NA | ASSVNTLAGDENEQF
TRBJ2-3 | NA | TRBV7-2 | NA | ASSLPVTLTDTQY
TRBJ1-1 | NA | TRBV2 | NA | ASSDGGTEAF
TRBJ1-2 | NA | TRBV6-5 | once | ASSYARDGYT
TRBJ2-1 | TRBD2 | TRBV5-1 | NA | ASSTGTTRLDEQF
TRBJ2-2 | NA | TRBV5-6 | NA | ASSLAVPSTGELF
TRBJ2-7 | TRBD1 | TRBV10-3 | NA | AISGTGSSYEQY
TRBJ2-5 | TRBD2 | TRBV6-6 | NA | ASEGGGASASQY
TRBJ2-7 | NA | TRBV5-6 | once | ASSPGSGLEQY
TRBJ2-3 | NA | TRBV6-1 | once | ASIRDLGHTQY
TRBJ2-3 | NA | TRBV9 | NA | ASSEPPDLNTQY
TRBJ2-3 | TRBD2 | TRBV7-8 | NA | ASSRLVPGLVTDTQY
TRBJ2-7 | NA | TRBV28 | NA | ASSLYRASYEQY
TRBJ2-7 | TRBD1 | TRBV28 | NA | ASAQTGVDEQY
TRBJ2-7 | TRBD1 | TRBV5-6 | NA | ASSFRDRFSYEQY
TRBJ2-1 | NA | TRBV28 | NA | ASSFLGDYSSYNEQF
TRBJ1-4 | NA | TRBV28 | NA | ASSGPWTADEKLF
TRBJ1-1 | NA | TRBV6-5 | NA | ASSYRAGTEAF
TRBJ2-2 | NA | TRBV10-2 | NA | ASSVGPGELF
TRBJ2-1 | NA | TRBV19 | NA | ASSTDFPGAEQF
TRBJ2-2 | NA | TRBV7-7 | NA | ASSSGQPFTGELF
TRBJ1-6 | TRBD1 | TRBV5-4 | NA | ASSGRGQGSPLH
TRBJ2-5 | NA | TRBV6-5 | NA | ASSRPGEEETQY
TRBJ2-7 | TRBD1 | TRBV5-1 | NA | ASSSRTGRNEQY
TRBJ1-1 | TRBD1 | TRBV10-2 | once | ASSESRTGVTEAF
TRBJ2-5 | TRBD1 | TRBV7-9 | NA | ASRGPGTGSTQETQY
TRBJ1-1 | NA | TRBV28 | NA | ASSLGTDSWRR
TRBJ1-2 | NA | TRBV7-9 | NA | ASSFRDGDYGYT
TRBJ1-1 | NA | TRBV6-5 | NA | ASSLRTAFEAF
TRBJ2-1 | TRBD2 | TRBV2 | NA | AVRLAGAMNEQF
TRBJ2-7 | NA | TRBV6-6 | NA | ASSYEGNWEQY
TRBJ2-7 | TRBD1 | TRBV6-1 | NA | ASSERDRGYEQY
TRBJ2-7 | TRBD1 | TRBV28 | NA | ASKSRGTYEQY
TRBJ1-1 | NA | TRBV11-1 | NA | ASSLSPDTKRGMNTEAF
TRBJ1-2 | NA | TRBV28 | NA | ASSLGTSYT
TRBJ1-3 | TRBD1 | TRBV6-5 | NA | ASSLAGGAGNTIY
TRBJ1-2 | NA | TRBV6-6 | NA | ASRTGLNYGYT
TRBJ2-1 | NA | TRBV7-9 | NA | ASSAPQGRVDEQF
TRBJ1-2 | TRBD1 | TRBV7-2 | NA | ASSLVGGQGPGYT
TRBJ1-3 | NA | TRBV27 | NA | ASSFDSGNTIY
TRBJ1-4 | TRBD1 | TRBV19 | few | ASSITGGEKLF
TRBJ2-4 | TRBD1 | TRBV7-9 | NA | ASSDHRGLDKNIQY